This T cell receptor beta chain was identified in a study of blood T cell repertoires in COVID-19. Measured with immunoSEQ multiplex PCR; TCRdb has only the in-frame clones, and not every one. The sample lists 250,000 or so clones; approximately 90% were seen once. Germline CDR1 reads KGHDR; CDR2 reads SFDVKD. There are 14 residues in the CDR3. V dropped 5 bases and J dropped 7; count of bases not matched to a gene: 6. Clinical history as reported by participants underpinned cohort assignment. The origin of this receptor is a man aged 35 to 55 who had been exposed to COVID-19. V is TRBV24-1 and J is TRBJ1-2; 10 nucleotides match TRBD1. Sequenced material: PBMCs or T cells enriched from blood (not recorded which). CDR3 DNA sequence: TGTGCCACCAGTGCCGGACAGGGGGTTATTGGCTACACCTTC. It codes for CATSAGQGVIGYTF.